This TCR beta chain appears in the sequencing data of a study of T cell responses to AZD1222 COVID-19 vaccine. Overall study: Recipients boosted at about 4 weeks or about 12 weeks are pooled.

Germline V gene sequence: CDR1 SGHNT, CDR2 YYREEE (reference sequence). This CDR3 comprises 15 residues. J gave up 5 bases and V 5 bases, and 8 bases lay outside the gene matches. Turning to this clone: The antigen remains unidentified.

Points from the study as a whole: Once two AZD1222 doses were given, Spike-specific TCR breadth and depth went up. Baseline testing showed seropositivity in only a handful of AZD1222 recipients. The sample set comprised mostly white British donors with more females, and clonal diversity was possibly underestimated.

Some clones are missing from TCRdb's copy, which holds only in-frame ones; the method was immunoSEQ multiplex PCR. The top ten clones hold about 10% of a sample with under 150,000 clones, 80% to 90% of them seen once. This specimen was peripheral blood, taken on day 0 of AZD1222 vaccination. The chain employs TRBV5-4 and TRBJ2-1; 9 positions agree with TRBD1. The receptor's source is an adult in good health. DNA for the CDR3: TGTGCCAGCAGTCGGGGGACAGGGAAGAACAATGAGCAGTTCTTC. Translated, it gives CASSRGTGKNNEQFF.